These 12 T cell receptor beta chains were sequenced from one sample in a study of cytomegalovirus exposure and HLA in healthy donors. The PCR contained 60 Vbeta and 13 Jbeta primers. The table came from immunoSEQ multiplex PCR; TCRdb's copy has only in-frame clones and leaves some out. Among fewer than 250,000 clones listed, roughly 84% were seen once. The sample taken for sequencing was PBMCs. These receptors originate from a human donor in good health.

This sequence joins TRBV27 and TRBJ1-1; D gene uncertain. The CDR3 has 13 residues. The V gene lost 3 bases and the J gene lost 0 bases, with 5 bases spanning the gap. CDR1 and CDR2 (germline): MNHEY, SMNVEV (reference sequence). Here the CDR3 DNA reads TGTGCCAGCAGTTTTACAGTGAACACTGAAGCTTTCTTT. Residues: CASSFTVNTEAFF.

This clone was recorded once. V usage is TRBV25-1 and J usage is TRBJ2-5; the D is unclear. The germline V gene encodes CDR1 MGHDK and CDR2 SYGVNS. The length of the CDR3 is 14 residues. V lost 5 bases, J lost 5 bases, and 15 bases lay in between. CDR3 in amino acids: CASSPALGVETQYF. In nucleotides, the CDR3 is TGTGCCAGCAGTCCGGCCCTGGGCGTTGAGACCCAGTACTTC.

The CDR3 nucleotides are TGTGCCGGTCGTGGGACTAGCGGGATTTCTTACGAGCAGTACTTC. It is translated as CAGRGTSGISYEQYF. This chain connects TRBV30 to TRBJ2-7; 13 nucleotides agree with TRBD2. From germline, CDR1 is GTSNPN and CDR2 SVGIG (reference sequence). V dropped 8 bases and J dropped 4; count of bases not matched to a gene: 11. The CDR3 loop spans 15 amino acids. The full variable domain, in which reference TRBV30 and TRBJ2-7 provide the parts outside the CDR3, is SQTIHQWPATLVQPVGSPLSLECTVEGTSNPNLYWYRQAAGRGLQLLFYSVGIGQISSEVPQNLSASRPQDRQFILSSKKLLLSDSGFYLCAGRGTSGISYEQYFGPGTRLTVT.

V and J are TRBV5-1 and TRBJ1-1; D is uncertain. In germline, CDR1 is SGHRS, CDR2 YFSETQ. CDR3 length: 13 amino acids. The germline V and J ends were trimmed by 3 bases and 0 bases, with 6 bases remaining between them. The CDR3 DNA is TGCGCCAGCAGCTCCAGATTGAACACTGAAGCTTTCTTT. It yields the protein CASSSRLNTEAFF.

V usage is TRBV19 and J usage is TRBJ1-4, with D possibly being TRBD1 (6 bases). The germline V gene has CDR1 LNHDA and CDR2 SQIVND (reference sequence). V lost 4 bases to trimming and J lost 5 bases, with 14 bases between them. The CDR3 spans 15 residues. CDR3 nucleotides: TGTGCCAGTAGTAAGAACAGGGCGATAAATGAAAAACTGTTTTTT. This translates into CASSKNRAINEKLFF.

The chain has TRBV2 and TRBJ2-1; tentatively, D is TRBD2 (7 bases). V gave up 5 bases and J gave up 9 bases, with 20 bases separating them. The CDR3 has 15 amino acids. Per the germline V gene, CDR1 is SNHLY and CDR2 is FYNNEI. This chain's CDR3 is CASSFLGLEGVEQFF. Here the CDR3 DNA reads TGTGCCAGCAGTTTCCTTGGACTAGAGGGGGTTGAGCAGTTCTTC. Complete variable domain (other parts from reference TRBV2 and TRBJ2-1): EPEVTQTPSHQVTQMGQEVILRCVPISNHLYFYWYRQILGQKVEFLVSFYNNEISEKSEIFDDQFSVERPDGSNFTLKIRSTKLEDSAMYFCASSFLGLEGVEQFFGPGTRLTVL.

This chain uses TRBV7-9 with TRBJ2-7; no firm D call. There are 17 residues in the CDR3. The V end was cut by 0 bases, the J end by 3 bases, with 18 bases between. Germline V gene lookup returns CDR1 SEHNR and CDR2 FQNEAQ (reference sequence). The CDR3 DNA is TGTGCCAGCAGCTTAGCCGCGCGGCTCGAAACCCTCTACGAGCAGTACTTC. The encoded protein is CASSLAARLETLYEQYF.

This clone was recorded only once. The CDR3 region is CASSPVPGQGAYSNQPQHF. The CDR3 nucleotides read TGCGCCAGCAGCCCGGTACCGGGACAGGGGGCGTATAGCAATCAGCCCCAGCATTTT. The genes are TRBV5-1 and TRBJ1-5, with 12 bases lining up with TRBD1. The CDR3 length is 19 residues. Germline V gives CDR1 SGHRS, CDR2 YFSETQ. With V trimmed by 4 bases and J by 0 bases, 11 bases remained unmatched.

The chain carries TRBV2 and TRBJ2-3, with TRBD2 identical over 7 bases. The trim removed 11 bases at V and 2 bases at J, leaving 4 bases unmatched. Germline CDR1 SNHLY, CDR2 FYNNEI. The CDR3 loop spans 12 amino acids. The CDR3 spells CAGRGSTDTQYF. Written as DNA, the CDR3 is TGTGCCGGGCGGGGGTCCACAGATACGCAGTATTTT.

V gene TRBV4-1 combines with J gene TRBJ2-3, with TRBD2 matching 9 bases. V gave up 4 bases and J gave up 5 bases; unmatched junction bases: 16. Germline assignment: CDR1 MGHRA and CDR2 YSYEKL. The CDR3 extends over 18 amino acids. The CDR3 DNA reads as TGCGCCAGCAGCCGGATCTTTAGCGGGGGAGGGCGTGGAGATACGCAGTATTTT. Amino acid sequence: CASSRIFSGGGRGDTQYF.

The chain is built from TRBV19 and TRBJ1-1; no clear D gene. CDR3 length: 15 residues. Per germline, CDR1 LNHDA and CDR2 SQIVND (reference sequence). Trimming removed 2 bases from V and 5 bases from J, with 15 bases in between. The CDR3 DNA reads as TGTGCCAGTAGTATACGGAGGGCTGGATATACTGAAGCTTTCTTT. Protein sequence: CASSIRRAGYTEAFF.

The rearrangement joins TRBV18 to TRBJ2-7, with 9 bases fitting TRBD1. This CDR3 is 14 amino acids long. The trim removed 6 bases at V and 3 bases at J, leaving 6 bases unmatched. Germline CDR1 and CDR2: KGHSH and LQKENI. The CDR3 nucleotides read TGTGCCAGCTCGGAGACAGGGGGGGACTACGAGCAGTACTTC. Protein: CASSETGGDYEQYF.